Below, one TCR beta chain is given with its context. The antigen remains undetermined. The sample originates from a study of CD4 T cell repertoires in COVID-19. The overall study: Relabeled CFSE-low cells, IL-2-expanded for under eleven days, met spikes from other coronaviruses. General observations from the study: Suggested intraclonal diversification: top SARS-CoV-2-reactive clonotypes appeared in two or three memory subsets.

CDR3 size: 12 residues. The V end lost 4 bases, the J end lost 4 bases, and 7 bases lay between the germline ends. Per germline, CDR1 SGHVS and CDR2 FQNEAQ. Sequencing was done directly on freshly isolated, uncultured memory T cells. TCRdb's copy holds only in-frame clones and misses some; the assay was immunoSEQ multiplex PCR. In the table there are about 22,000 clones, around 86% of which are singletons. The chain carries TRBV7-8 and TRBJ1-1, with a tentative D call TRBD1 (6 bases). The sample was central memory CD4+ T cells from blood, taken before the COVID-19 pandemic. The sequence came from a human donor who had COVID-19. CDR3 amino acids: CASSSQGTEAFF. The CDR3 region has the DNA TGTGCCAGCAGCTCACAGGGCACTGAAGCTTTCTTT. Using reference TRBV7-8 and TRBJ1-1 for the parts outside the CDR3, the full variable domain is GAGVSQSPRYKVAKRGQDVALRCDPISGHVSLFWYQQALGQGPEFLTYFQNEAQLDKSGLPSDRFFAERPEGSVSTLKIQRTQQEDSAVYLCASSSQGTEAFFGQGTRLTVV.